This TCR beta chain was observed in a study of shared clonotypes between healthy human individuals. Using immunoSEQ multiplex PCR, the repertoire was profiled, and TCRdb retains in-frame clones only, with some absent. The repertoire holds almost 750,000 clones, with over 60% as singletons. The germline CDR1 and CDR2 sequences are MDHEN and SYDVKM. This CDR3 is 16 amino acids long. Between the trimmed V and J ends, which lost 3 bases and 6 bases, there was a span of 21 bases. The specimen sequenced was memory CD4+ T cells sorted from blood. Subset specified: CD45RA-negative fraction. The genes are TRBV28 and TRBJ2-7; D possibly corresponds to TRBD1 (6 bases). This receptor was identified in a young woman in good health. The CDR3 sequence: CASSLFGQTVRGEQYF. The CDR3 bases are TGTGCCAGCAGTTTGTTCGGACAGACAGTCAGGGGCGAGCAGTACTTC.